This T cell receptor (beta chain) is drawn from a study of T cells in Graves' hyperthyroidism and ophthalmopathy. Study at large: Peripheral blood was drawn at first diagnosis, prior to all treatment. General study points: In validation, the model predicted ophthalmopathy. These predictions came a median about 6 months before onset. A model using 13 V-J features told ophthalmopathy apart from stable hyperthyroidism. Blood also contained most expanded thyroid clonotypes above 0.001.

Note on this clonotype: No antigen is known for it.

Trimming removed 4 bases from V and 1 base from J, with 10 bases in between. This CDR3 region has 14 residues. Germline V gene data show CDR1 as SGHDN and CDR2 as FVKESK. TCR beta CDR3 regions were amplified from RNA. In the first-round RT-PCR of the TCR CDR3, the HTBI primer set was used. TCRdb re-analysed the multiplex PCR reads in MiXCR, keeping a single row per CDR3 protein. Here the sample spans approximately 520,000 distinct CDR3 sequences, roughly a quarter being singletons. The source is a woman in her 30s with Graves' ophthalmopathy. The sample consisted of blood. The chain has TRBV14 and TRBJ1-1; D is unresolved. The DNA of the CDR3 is TGTGCCAGCAGCCGAGACACGAAGAACACTGAAGCTTTCTTT. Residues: CASSRDTKNTEAFF. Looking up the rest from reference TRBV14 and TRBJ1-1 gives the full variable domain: EAGVTQFPSHSVIEKGQTVTLRCDPISGHDNLYWYRRVMGKEIKFLLHFVKESKQDESGMPNNRFLAERTGGTYSTLKVQPAELEDSGVYFCASSRDTKNTEAFFGQGTRLTVV.